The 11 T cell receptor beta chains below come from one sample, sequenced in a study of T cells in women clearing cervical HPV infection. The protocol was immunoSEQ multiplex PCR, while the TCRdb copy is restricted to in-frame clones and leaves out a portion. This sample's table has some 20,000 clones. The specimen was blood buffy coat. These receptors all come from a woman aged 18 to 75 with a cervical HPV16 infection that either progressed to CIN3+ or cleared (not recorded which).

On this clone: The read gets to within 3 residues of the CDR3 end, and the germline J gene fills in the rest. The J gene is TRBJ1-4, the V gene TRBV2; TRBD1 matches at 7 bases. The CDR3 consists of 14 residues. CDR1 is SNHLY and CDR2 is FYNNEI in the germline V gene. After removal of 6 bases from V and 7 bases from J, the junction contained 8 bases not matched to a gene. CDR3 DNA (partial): TGTGCCAGCAGAGGGGACAGTGGAGTTGAAAAA. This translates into CASRGDSGVEK. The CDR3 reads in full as CASRGDSGVEKLFF.

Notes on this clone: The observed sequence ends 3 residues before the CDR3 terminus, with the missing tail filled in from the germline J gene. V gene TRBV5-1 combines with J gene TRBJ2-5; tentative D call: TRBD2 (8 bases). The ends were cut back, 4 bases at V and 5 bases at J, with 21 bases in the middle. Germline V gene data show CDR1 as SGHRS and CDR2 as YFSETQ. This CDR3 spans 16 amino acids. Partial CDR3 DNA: TGCGCCAGCAGCCTAGGGGGCCTAGCGGGCTGGGAGACC. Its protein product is CASSLGGLAGWET. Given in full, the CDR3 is CASSLGGLAGWETQYF. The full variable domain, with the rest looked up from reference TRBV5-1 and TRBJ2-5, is KAGVTQTPRYLIKTRGQQVTLSCSPISGHRSVSWYQQTPGQGLQFLFEYFSETQRNKGNFPGRFSGRQFSNSRSEMNVSTLELGDSALYLCASSLGGLAGWETQYFGPGTRLLVL.

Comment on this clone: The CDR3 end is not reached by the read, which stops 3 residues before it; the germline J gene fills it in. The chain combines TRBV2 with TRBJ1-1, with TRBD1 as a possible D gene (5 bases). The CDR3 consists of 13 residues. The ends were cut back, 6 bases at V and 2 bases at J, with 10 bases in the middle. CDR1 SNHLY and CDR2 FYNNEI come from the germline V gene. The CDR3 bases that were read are TGTGCCAGCAGAAGGGACTCAAACACTGAA. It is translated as CASRRDSNTE. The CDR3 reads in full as CASRRDSNTEAFF.

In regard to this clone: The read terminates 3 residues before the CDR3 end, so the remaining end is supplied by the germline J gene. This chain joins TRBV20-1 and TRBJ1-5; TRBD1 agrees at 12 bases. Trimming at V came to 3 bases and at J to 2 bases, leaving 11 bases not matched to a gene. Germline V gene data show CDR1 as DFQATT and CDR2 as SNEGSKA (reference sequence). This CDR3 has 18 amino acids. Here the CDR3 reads CSARPGTGGPVRNQPQHF. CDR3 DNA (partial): TGCAGTGCTAGGCCCGGGACAGGGGGCCCGGTCCGCAATCAGCCC.

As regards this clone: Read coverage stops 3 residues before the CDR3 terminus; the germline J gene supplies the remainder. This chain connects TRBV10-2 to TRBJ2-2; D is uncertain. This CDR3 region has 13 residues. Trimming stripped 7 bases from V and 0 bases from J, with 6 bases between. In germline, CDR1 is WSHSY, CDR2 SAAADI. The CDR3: CASNSPNTGELFF. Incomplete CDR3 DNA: TGCGCCAGCAATAGCCCGAACACCGGGGAG.

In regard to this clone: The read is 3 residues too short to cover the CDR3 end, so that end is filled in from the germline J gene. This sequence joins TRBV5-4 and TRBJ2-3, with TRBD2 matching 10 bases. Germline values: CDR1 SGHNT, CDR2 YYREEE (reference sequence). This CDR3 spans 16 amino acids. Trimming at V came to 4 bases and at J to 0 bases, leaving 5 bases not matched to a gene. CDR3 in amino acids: CASSAGLAVSTDTQYF. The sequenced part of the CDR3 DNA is TGTGCCAGCAGCGCCGGACTAGCGGTTAGCACAGATACG.

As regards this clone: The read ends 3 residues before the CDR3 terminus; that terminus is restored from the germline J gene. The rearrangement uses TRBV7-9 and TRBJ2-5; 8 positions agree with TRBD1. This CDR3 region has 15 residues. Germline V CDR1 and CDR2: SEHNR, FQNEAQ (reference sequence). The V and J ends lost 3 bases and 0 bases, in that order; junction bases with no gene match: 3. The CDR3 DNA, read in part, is TGTGCCAGCAGCTTGAGGACAGGGTACCAAGAGACC. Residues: CASSLRTGYQET. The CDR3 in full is CASSLRTGYQETQYF.

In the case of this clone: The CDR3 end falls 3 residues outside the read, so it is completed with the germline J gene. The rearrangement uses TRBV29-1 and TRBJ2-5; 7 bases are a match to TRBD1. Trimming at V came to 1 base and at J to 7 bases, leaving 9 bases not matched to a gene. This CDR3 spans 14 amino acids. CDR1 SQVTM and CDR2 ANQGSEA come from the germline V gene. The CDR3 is CSVEGGQGDGTQYF. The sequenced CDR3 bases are TGCAGCGTTGAAGGAGGTCAGGGGGACGGGACC.

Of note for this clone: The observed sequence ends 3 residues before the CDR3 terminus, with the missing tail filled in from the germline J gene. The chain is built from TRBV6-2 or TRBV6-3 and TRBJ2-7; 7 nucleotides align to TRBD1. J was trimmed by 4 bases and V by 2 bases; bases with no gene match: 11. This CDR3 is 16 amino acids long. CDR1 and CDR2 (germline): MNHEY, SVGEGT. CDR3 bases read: TGTGCCAGCAGTTACCGCCGGGACAGCATCTTTTACGAG. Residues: CASSYRRDSIFYE. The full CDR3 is CASSYRRDSIFYEQYF.

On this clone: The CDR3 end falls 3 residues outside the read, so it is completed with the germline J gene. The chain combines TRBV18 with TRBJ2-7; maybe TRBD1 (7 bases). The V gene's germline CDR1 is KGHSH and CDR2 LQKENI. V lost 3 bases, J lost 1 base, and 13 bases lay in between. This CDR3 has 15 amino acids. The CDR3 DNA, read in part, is TGTGCCAGCTCACCGCGGGACAGCATTTCCTACGAG. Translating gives CASSPRDSISYE. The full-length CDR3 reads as CASSPRDSISYEQYF.

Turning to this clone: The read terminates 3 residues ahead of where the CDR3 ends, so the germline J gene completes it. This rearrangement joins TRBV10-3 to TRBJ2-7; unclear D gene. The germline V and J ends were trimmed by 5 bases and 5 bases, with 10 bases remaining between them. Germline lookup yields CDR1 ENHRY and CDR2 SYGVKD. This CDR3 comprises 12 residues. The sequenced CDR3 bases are TGTGCCATCAGTCCAGCGAACCACGAG. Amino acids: CAISPANHE. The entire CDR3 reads CAISPANHEQYF.